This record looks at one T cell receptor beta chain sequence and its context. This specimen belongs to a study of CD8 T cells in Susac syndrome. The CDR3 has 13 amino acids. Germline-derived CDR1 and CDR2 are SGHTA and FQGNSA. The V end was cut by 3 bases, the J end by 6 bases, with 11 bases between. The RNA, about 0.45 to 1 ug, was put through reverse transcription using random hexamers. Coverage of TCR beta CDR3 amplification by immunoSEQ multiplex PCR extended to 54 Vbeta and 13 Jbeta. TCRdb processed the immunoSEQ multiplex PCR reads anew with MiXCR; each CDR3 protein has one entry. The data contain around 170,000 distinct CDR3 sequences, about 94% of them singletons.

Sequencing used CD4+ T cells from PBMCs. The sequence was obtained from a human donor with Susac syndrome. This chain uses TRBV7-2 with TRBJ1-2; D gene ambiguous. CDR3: CASSFPGADGYTF. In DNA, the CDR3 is TGTGCCAGCAGCTTTCCAGGAGCTGATGGCTACACCTTC.